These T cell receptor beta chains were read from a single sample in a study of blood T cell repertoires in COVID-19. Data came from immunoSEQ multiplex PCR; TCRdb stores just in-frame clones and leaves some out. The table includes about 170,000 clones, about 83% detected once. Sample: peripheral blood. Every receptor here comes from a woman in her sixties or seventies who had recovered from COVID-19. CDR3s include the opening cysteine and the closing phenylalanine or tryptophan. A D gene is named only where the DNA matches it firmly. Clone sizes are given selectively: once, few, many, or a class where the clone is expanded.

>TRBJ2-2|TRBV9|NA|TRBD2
TGTGCCAGCAGCGCACCTAGCGGGAGCACCGGGGAGCTGTTTTTT
CASSAPSGSTGELFF
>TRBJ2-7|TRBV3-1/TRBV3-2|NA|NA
TGTGCCAGCAGCCAAGATAGGGCGGGCGAGCAGTACTTC
CASSQDRAGEQYF
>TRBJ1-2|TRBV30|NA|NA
TGTGCCGGGAGGGGGGGGAACTATGGCTACACCTTC
CAGRGGNYGYTF
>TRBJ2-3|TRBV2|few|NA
TGTGCCAGCAGGCCACTTACAGGGACAGATACGCAGTATTTT
CASRPLTGTDTQYF
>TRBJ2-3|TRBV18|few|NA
TGTGCCAGCTCACCCCAGGGGCCAGATACGCAGTATTTT
CASSPQGPDTQYF
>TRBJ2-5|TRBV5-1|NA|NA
TGCGCCAGCAGTACTAGCCGGGAGACCCAGTACTTC
CASSTSRETQYF
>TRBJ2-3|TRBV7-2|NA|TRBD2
TGTGCCAGCAGCCTCAAGCGGGGGGGCACAGATACGCAGTATTTT
CASSLKRGGTDTQYF
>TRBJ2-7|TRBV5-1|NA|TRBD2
TGCGCCAGCAGCCCGGGACTAGCGGGAGTGTACGAGCAGTACTTC
CASSPGLAGVYEQYF
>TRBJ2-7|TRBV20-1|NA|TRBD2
TGCAGTGCTAGTAGCGGGGACGGGGACGAGCAGTACTTC
CSASSGDGDEQYF
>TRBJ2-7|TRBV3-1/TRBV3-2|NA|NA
TGTGCCAGCAGCCAGGCCCCGGGGGACGAGCAGTACTTC
CASSQAPGDEQYF
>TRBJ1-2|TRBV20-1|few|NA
TGCAGTGCTCTCCACACACAGCGCTACACCTTC
CSALHTQRYTF
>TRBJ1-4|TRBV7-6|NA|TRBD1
TGTGCCAGCAGCTTTAGCGGGGCAGGGGGGTCGACTAATGAAAAACTGTTTTTT
CASSFSGAGGSTNEKLFF
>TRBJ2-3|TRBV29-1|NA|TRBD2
TGCAGCGTTGAAGATTGGCTAGCGGGAGTGTATGGCCCAGATACGCAGTATTTT
CSVEDWLAGVYGPDTQYF
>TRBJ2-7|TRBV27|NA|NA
TGTGCCAGCAGTTTATACGGATGGAGGGGCTACGAGCAGTACTTC
CASSLYGWRGYEQYF
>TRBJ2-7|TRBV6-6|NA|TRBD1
TGTGCCAGCAGCCACCCCCGGGACAGACAAAATTACGAGCAGTACTTC
CASSHPRDRQNYEQYF
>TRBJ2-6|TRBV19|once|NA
TGTGCCAGTAGTACAACAGGCTCTGGGGCCAACGTCCTGACTTTC
CASSTTGSGANVLTF
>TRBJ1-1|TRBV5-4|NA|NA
TGTGCCAGCAGCTTTGGCGGTGGGGGGACGAACACTGAAGCTTTCTTT
CASSFGGGGTNTEAFF
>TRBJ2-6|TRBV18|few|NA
TGTGCCAGCTCACCAATGGGCATGATTTCTGGGGCCAACGTCCTGACTTTC
CASSPMGMISGANVLTF
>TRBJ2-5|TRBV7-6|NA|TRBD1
TGTGCCAGCAGCCTAGCAGGGGTGGCAGGGGGCCAAGAGACCCAGTACTTC
CASSLAGVAGGQETQYF
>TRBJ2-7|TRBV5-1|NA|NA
TGCGCCAGCCCCCGGACAGGGAGGGGCGAGCAGTACTTC
CASPRTGRGEQYF
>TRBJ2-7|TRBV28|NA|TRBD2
TGTGCCTCTAGCGGGGACAGCTCCTACGAGCAGTACTTC
CASSGDSSYEQYF
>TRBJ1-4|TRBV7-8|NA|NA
TGTGCCAGCAGCGCCCCGGAGGGAAGGAGGGAAAAACTGTTTTTT
CASSAPEGRREKLFF
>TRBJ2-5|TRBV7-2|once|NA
TGTGCCAGCAGCCCCTCCGGGGTCCAAGAGACCCAGTACTTC
CASSPSGVQETQYF
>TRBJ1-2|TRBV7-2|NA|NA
TGTGCCAGCAGCTTAGAAGGGACGGCGGAGGGCTATGGCTACACCTTC
CASSLEGTAEGYGYTF
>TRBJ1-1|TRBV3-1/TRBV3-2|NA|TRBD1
TGTGCCAGCAGCCAAGCCGGGACAGGGGGTGAAGCTTTCTTT
CASSQAGTGGEAFF
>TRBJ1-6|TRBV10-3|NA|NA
TGTGCCATCTCCCGGACTCCAGATAATTCACCCCTCCACTTT
CAISRTPDNSPLHF
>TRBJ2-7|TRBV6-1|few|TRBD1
TGTGCCAGCAGCGAACCCCAGACAGGGCCCGTCACCTACGAGCAGTACTTC
CASSEPQTGPVTYEQYF
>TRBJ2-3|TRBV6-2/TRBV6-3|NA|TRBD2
TGTGCCAGCAGTAGGGGGGGAGGAGGCGGGGGGCAATTAAGCACAGATACGCAGTATTTT
CASSRGGGGGGQLSTDTQYF
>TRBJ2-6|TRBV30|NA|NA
TGTGCCTGGAGTACCCCTCCAGGGGCTGGTGGAGCCAACGTCCTGACTTTC
CAWSTPPGAGGANVLTF
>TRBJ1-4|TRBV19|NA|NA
TGTGCCAGTAGTACCCTTTATGGGGGGGTAAGCCTTGAAAAACTGTTTTTT
CASSTLYGGVSLEKLFF
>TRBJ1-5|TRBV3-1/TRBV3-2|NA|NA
TGTGCCAGCAGCCCAGACATGAATCAGCCCCAGCATTTT
CASSPDMNQPQHF
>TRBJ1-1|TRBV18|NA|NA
TGTGCCAGCTCGACCGACAGTAACACTGAAGCTTTCTTT
CASSTDSNTEAFF
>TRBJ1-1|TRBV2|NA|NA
TGTGCCAGCAGTGAAGCCCCCAGGGTGGGGACTGAAGCTTTCTTT
CASSEAPRVGTEAFF
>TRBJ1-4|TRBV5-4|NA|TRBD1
TGTGCCAGCAGCCCACAGGGGGCGCTTGCTAATGAAAAACTGTTTTTT
CASSPQGALANEKLFF
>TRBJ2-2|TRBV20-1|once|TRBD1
TGCAGTGCTAGTCGTGGACAGGGGAACACCGGGGAGCTGTTTTTT
CSASRGQGNTGELFF
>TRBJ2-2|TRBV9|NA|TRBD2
TGTGCCAGCACGCGGGGGAGGGCACGGACCGGGGAGCTGTTTTTT
CASTRGRARTGELFF
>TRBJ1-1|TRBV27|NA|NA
TGTGCCAGCGGTAGGAACACTGAAGCTTTCTTT
CASGRNTEAFF
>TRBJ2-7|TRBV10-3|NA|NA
TGTGCCATCAGTGCGGGGGAGGAGGTCTACGAGCAGTACTTC
CAISAGEEVYEQYF
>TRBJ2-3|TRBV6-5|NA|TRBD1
TGTGCCAGCAGAGCTCAGGACAGGGCAGATACGCAGTATTTT
CASRAQDRADTQYF
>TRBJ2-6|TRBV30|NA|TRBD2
TGTGCCTGGAGCCAAGGGACTAGCGGTTCCGGGGCCAACGTCCTGACTTTC
CAWSQGTSGSGANVLTF
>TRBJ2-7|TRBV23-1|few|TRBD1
TGCGCCAGCTCTGGGCAGGGACAGGGGTTGAGGGAGCAGTACTTC
CASSGQGQGLREQYF
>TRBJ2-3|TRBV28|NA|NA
TGTGCCAGCACTAGCACAGATACGCAGTATTTT
CASTSTDTQYF
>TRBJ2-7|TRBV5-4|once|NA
TGTGCCAGCAGCTTGTGGCCTCCTGGGAGCCACGAGCAGTACTTC
CASSLWPPGSHEQYF
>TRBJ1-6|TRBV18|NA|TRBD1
TGTGCCAGCTCGTGGGACAGTCACTATAATTCACCCCTCCACTTT
CASSWDSHYNSPLHF
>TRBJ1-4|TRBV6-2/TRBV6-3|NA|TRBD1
TGTGCCAGCAGTTACGGACAGGGGGCTACAGGAGGTCGGGAAAAACTGTTTTTT
CASSYGQGATGGREKLFF
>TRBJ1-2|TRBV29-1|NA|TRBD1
TGCAGCGCTGGAGGGGGACAGTCGTCAGACTACACCTTC
CSAGGGQSSDYTF
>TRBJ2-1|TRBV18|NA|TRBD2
TGTGCCAGCTCACCACCTGGGACTAGGCGCGGGCGTGAGCAGTTCTTC
CASSPPGTRRGREQFF
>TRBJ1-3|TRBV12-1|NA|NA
TGTGCCAGCAGCTTAACAGGGAGAGGAAACACCATATATTTT
CASSLTGRGNTIYF
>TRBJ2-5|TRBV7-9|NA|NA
TGTGCCAGCAGCGCACAAGGGGGTCAAGAGACCCAGTACTTC
CASSAQGGQETQYF
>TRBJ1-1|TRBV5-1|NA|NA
TGCGCCAGCAGCTTGTCTCCCCTTGGACAGCTGAACACTGAAGCTTTCTTT
CASSLSPLGQLNTEAFF
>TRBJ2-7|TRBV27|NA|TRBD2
TGTGCCAGCAGTTTATCGGTTGTGGTAGCGGGAGGGTACGAGCAGTACTTC
CASSLSVVVAGGYEQYF
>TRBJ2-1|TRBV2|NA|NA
TGTGCCAGCAGTGGGGCTCGAGCGGCGGGTGAGCAGTTCTTC
CASSGARAAGEQFF
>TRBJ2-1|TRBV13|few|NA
TGTGCCAGCAGCCCCTCGCTCGTCAGGTACAATGAGCAGTTCTTC
CASSPSLVRYNEQFF
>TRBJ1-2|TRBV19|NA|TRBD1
TGTGCCAGTACCCGACAGGGAGGCTATGGCTACACCTTC
CASTRQGGYGYTF
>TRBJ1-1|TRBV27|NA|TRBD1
TGTGCCAGCAGTCCCGGGACAGGGGGAATGAACACTGAAGCTTTCTTT
CASSPGTGGMNTEAFF
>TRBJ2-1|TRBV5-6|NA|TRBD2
TGTGCCAGCACCTGGGGGGGTAACAATGAGCAGTTCTTC
CASTWGGNNEQFF
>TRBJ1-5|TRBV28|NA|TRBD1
TGTGCCAGCAGTCCCCCCAGGGGGTTCCATCGGGTTCACAATCAGCCCCAGCATTTT
CASSPPRGFHRVHNQPQHF